The clone carrying this TCR beta chain was seen repeatedly, ten times or more. The V and J ends lost 6 bases and 5 bases, in that order; junction bases with no gene match: 16. The CDR3 loop spans 16 amino acids. The data are from a study of metastatic and nonmetastatic thyroid tumors. Study details: Thyroid patients, malignant and benign, had repertoires compared across blood and tumor or nodule tissue.

How the authors handled the data: A distant-metastasis classifier for papillary thyroid cancer was built using CDR3 differences across clinicopathological groups. TCRdb reanalyzed the PCR reads with MiXCR. TCRdb's processing, not the study's, gives the V and J calls here. This table has some 19,000 clones, approximately 24% appearing once. No patient received treatment before thyroid surgery. The chain employs TRBV12-3 or TRBV12-4 and TRBJ2-7; 7 bases match TRBD2. The TCR sequence derives from a male donor with papillary thyroid cancer or a benign thyroid nodule (not recorded which). Some clones in this sample may be carry-over from other donors' samples. The sequencing input was blood. As DNA, the CDR3 is TGTGCCAGCAGCACAGGCCTAGGGCAGAGCGGGAACGAGCAGTACTTC. Translation: CASSTGLGQSGNEQYF.